These 10 T cell receptor beta chains were sequenced from one sample in a study of identical twins. TCRdb reprocessed the 5' RACE reads with MiXCR, giving one entry per CDR3 protein. The repertoire has approximately 490,000 distinct CDR3 sequences, more than 20% of them found once; the top ten carry 0.48%. Separately, the same data were catalogued under a study of yellow fever vaccine responses in identical twins.

The specimen was CD4+ T cells sorted from blood. The receptors were sampled from a woman aged 18-30 years in good health.

This clonotype was detected only a few times. The chain is built from TRBV7-8 and TRBJ2-1; either TRBD1 or TRBD2 may supply D (5 bases each). The CDR3 spans 17 residues. Between the trimmed V and J ends, which lost 5 bases and 0 bases, there was a span of 17 bases. Per the germline V gene, CDR1 is SGHVS and CDR2 is FQNEAQ. CDR3 region: CASSIGTGFSSYNEQFF. The CDR3 nucleotides read TGTGCCAGCAGCATAGGGACCGGTTTTAGCTCCTACAATGAGCAGTTCTTC.

This clonotype turned up a few times. The chain couples TRBV7-6 to TRBJ1-3; D might be TRBD1 (6 bases). CDR3 length: 14 residues. Between the trimmed V and J ends, which lost 5 bases and 2 bases, there was a span of 10 bases. Germline V gene sequence: CDR1 SGHVS, CDR2 FNYEAQ. CDR3 amino acids: CASSKGGPGNTIYF. CDR3 DNA: TGTGCCAGCAGCAAGGGGGGTCCTGGAAACACCATATATTTT.

The rearrangement uses TRBV6-1 and TRBJ2-7; D is unresolved. The CDR3 sequence is 13 residues long. V shed 1 base and J shed 6 bases, with 10 bases lying between them. Germline lookup yields CDR1 MNHNS and CDR2 SASEGT. The CDR3 sequence is CASSEELGFEQYV. The CDR3 DNA reads as TGTGCCAGCAGTGAAGAACTGGGTTTCGAGCAGTACGTC.

This clonotype was counted only a few times. J is TRBJ2-1 and V is TRBV4-1; D is perhaps TRBD1 or TRBD2 (5 bases each). The CDR3 loop spans 15 amino acids. Deletions cut 4 bases from V and 6 bases from J, with 16 bases between. Per germline, CDR1 MGHRA and CDR2 YSYEKL. The CDR3 sequence: CASSPLGGSVNEQFF. CDR3 DNA: TGCGCCAGCAGCCCCCTTGGGGGATCTGTCAATGAGCAGTTCTTC.

This clonotype was seen ten or more times. The rearrangement uses TRBV12-3 or TRBV12-4 and TRBJ2-2; D possibly corresponds to TRBD1 (5 bases). The CDR3 extends over 12 amino acids. V was trimmed by 7 bases and J by 7 bases, leaving 10 bases between them. The CDR3 is CASNSQGGELFF. The CDR3 bases are TGTGCCAGCAACTCTCAGGGCGGGGAGCTGTTTTTT.

The chain has TRBV12-3 or TRBV12-4 and TRBJ1-6, with a tentative D call TRBD1 (5 bases). V was clipped by 10 bases and J by 0 bases, with 22 bases between them. This CDR3 region has 18 residues. The CDR3 here is CATRLRTVRGSYNSPLHF. DNA of the CDR3: TGTGCCACCAGGTTGCGTACAGTGAGGGGCTCCTATAATTCACCCCTCCACTTT.

This clonotype was observed a few times. J is TRBJ2-1 and V is TRBV5-1, with D perhaps matching TRBD1 (6 bases). The CDR3 is 15 residues long. Trimming cost V 0 bases and J 7 bases, with 14 bases left between them. Germline V CDR1 and CDR2: SGHRS, YFSETQ. CDR3 bases: TGCGCCAGCAGCTTGGTAACAGGGTCTAGTAATGAGCAGTTCTTC. Protein product: CASSLVTGSSNEQFF.

The chain employs TRBV5-1 and TRBJ2-3; D perhaps matches TRBD2 (6 bases). V lost 4 bases and J 2 bases, leaving 11 bases between the germline ends. The CDR3 contains 14 residues. The germline V gene encodes CDR1 SGHRS and CDR2 YFSETQ. CDR3 residues: CASSNGTSTDTQYF. The CDR3 coding sequence is TGCGCCAGCAGCAACGGGACTTCCACAGATACGCAGTATTTT. Full variable domain (rest looked up from reference TRBV5-1 and TRBJ2-3): KAGVTQTPRYLIKTRGQQVTLSCSPISGHRSVSWYQQTPGQGLQFLFEYFSETQRNKGNFPGRFSGRQFSNSRSEMNVSTLELGDSALYLCASSNGTSTDTQYFGPGTRLTVL.

This clonotype has at least ten counts. The genes are TRBV5-1 and TRBJ1-2; 7 bases fit TRBD1. The germline V gene encodes CDR1 SGHRS and CDR2 YFSETQ. CDR3 length equals 14 residues. The J segment lost 4 bases and the V segment lost 3 bases, leaving 6 bases of the junction unmatched. The CDR3 nucleotides are TGCGCCAGCAGCTCCGGGACAGCGGTCTATGGCTACACCTTC. Translated, it gives CASSSGTAVYGYTF.

The rearrangement uses TRBV29-1 and TRBJ2-1, with D tentatively TRBD2 (5 bases). Germline loops: CDR1 SQVTM, CDR2 ANQGSEA. The CDR3 extends over 12 amino acids. Deletions cut 5 bases from V and 2 bases from J, with 7 bases between. CDR3 protein: CSVRRAYNEQFF. The CDR3 region has the DNA TGCAGCGTTAGGCGGGCCTACAATGAGCAGTTCTTC.